Shown below are 2 T cell receptor beta chains from a single sample sequenced in a study of blood T cell repertoires in COVID-19. Some clones are missing from TCRdb's copy, which holds only in-frame ones; the method was immunoSEQ multiplex PCR. The sample records about 200,000 clones, roughly 85% being singletons. Sequenced: PBMCs or T cells enriched from blood (not recorded which). The receptors here all came from a man aged 35-49 years who had recovered from COVID-19.

The rearrangement joins TRBV5-5 to TRBJ2-5, with a possible D match to TRBD2 (5 bases). The germline gives CDR1 SGHKS, CDR2 YYEKEE (reference sequence). Trimming cost V 2 bases and J 4 bases, with 9 bases left between them. The CDR3 consists of 13 residues. Here the CDR3 DNA reads TGTGCCAGCAGCTTCCCGGGGTTAGAGACCCAGTACTTC. Translation: CASSFPGLETQYF.

This chain uses TRBV5-1 with TRBJ1-2, with TRBD1 matching 8 bases. The CDR3 has 15 amino acids. The trim removed 4 bases at V and 5 bases at J, leaving 10 bases unmatched. CDR1 is SGHRS, CDR2 YFSETQ, per germline. Here the CDR3 DNA reads TGCGCCAGCAGCCCGAAACCGGACAGGGAATATGGCTACACCTTC. Its translation is CASSPKPDREYGYTF.